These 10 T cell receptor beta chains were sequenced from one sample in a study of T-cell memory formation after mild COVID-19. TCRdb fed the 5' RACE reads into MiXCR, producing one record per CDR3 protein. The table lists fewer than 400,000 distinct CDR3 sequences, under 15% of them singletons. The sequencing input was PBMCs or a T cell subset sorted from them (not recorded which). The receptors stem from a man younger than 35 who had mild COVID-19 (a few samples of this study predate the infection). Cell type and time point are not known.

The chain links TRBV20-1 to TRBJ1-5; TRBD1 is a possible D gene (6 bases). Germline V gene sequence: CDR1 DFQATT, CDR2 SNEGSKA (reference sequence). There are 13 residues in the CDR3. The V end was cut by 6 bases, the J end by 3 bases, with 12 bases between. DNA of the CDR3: TGCAGTGCCACGGGACAAAACAATCAGCCCCAGCATTTT. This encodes CSATGQNNQPQHF.

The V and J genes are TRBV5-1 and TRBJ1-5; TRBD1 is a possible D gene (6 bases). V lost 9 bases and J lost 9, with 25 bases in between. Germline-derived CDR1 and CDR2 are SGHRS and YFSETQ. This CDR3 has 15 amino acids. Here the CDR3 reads CATAGTRRVYPPQHF. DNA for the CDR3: TGCGCCACCGCAGGGACACGGAGGGTTTATCCGCCCCAGCATTTT.

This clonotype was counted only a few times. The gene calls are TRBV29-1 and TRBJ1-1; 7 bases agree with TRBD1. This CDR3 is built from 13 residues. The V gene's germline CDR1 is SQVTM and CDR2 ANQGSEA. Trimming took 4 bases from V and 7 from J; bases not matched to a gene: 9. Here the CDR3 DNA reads TGCAGCGTTGGGTTGTCAGCAGGGGGTGAAGCTTTCTTT. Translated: CSVGLSAGGEAFF.

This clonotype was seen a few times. CDR3 sequence reads: CASSLFASGVTRSYEQYV. In DNA, the CDR3 is TGCGCCAGCAGCTTGTTTGCTAGCGGGGTTACCAGGTCCTACGAGCAGTACGTC. The genes are TRBV5-1 and TRBJ2-7; TRBD2 agrees at 9 bases. The junction had 12 bases not matched to a gene; V was cut back by 1 base and J by 1 base. The germline V gene encodes CDR1 SGHRS and CDR2 YFSETQ. The CDR3 sequence is 18 residues long.

For the CDR3, the DNA is TGTGCCAGCGGATGGGACGCCACGAACACCGGGGAGCTGTTTTTT. Translated, it gives CASGWDATNTGELFF. The chain joins TRBV7-2 to TRBJ2-2, with D perhaps given as TRBD1 or TRBD2 (5 bases each). This CDR3 contains 15 residues. Germline V CDR1 and CDR2: SGHTA, FQGNSA. Trimming removed 8 bases from V and 0 bases from J, with 13 bases in between.

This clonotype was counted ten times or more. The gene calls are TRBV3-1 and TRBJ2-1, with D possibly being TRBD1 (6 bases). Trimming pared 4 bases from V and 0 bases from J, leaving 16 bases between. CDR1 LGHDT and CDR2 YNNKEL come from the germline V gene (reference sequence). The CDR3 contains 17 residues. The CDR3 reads CASSLLVGASSYNEQFF. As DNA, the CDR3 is TGTGCCAGCAGCCTTCTGGTGGGGGCCAGCTCCTACAATGAGCAGTTCTTC.

The CDR3 is CATRGGGRSNQPQHF. As DNA, the CDR3 is TGTGCCACCCGGGGGGGGGGACGGAGCAATCAGCCCCAGCATTTT. The chain carries TRBV24-1 and TRBJ1-5; weak D call: TRBD1 (5 bases). Germline loops: CDR1 KGHDR, CDR2 SFDVKD. The CDR3 totals 15 residues. V was cut by 9 bases and J by 1 base, with 15 bases left in between.

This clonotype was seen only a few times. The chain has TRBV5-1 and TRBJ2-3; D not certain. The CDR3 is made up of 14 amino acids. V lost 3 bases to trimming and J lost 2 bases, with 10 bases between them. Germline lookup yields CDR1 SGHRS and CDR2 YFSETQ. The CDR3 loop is CASSWIGNTDTQYF. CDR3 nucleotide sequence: TGCGCCAGCAGCTGGATTGGAAACACAGATACGCAGTATTTT.

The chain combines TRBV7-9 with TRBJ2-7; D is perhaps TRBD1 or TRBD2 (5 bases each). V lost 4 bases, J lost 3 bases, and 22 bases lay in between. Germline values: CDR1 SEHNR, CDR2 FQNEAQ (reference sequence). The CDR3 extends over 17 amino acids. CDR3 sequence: CASSSTGTLGLNYEQYV. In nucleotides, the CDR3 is TGTGCCAGCAGCTCCACCGGGACCCTGGGGCTGAACTACGAGCAGTACGTC.

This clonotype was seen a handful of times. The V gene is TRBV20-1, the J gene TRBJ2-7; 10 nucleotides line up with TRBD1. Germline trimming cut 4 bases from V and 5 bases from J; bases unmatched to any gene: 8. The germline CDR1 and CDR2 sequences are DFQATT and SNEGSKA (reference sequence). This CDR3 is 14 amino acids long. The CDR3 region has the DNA TGCAGTGCTATACCGGGACAGGGGCGGCACGAGCAGTACGTC. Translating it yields CSAIPGQGRHEQYV.